These T cell receptor beta chains were read from a single sample in a study of cytomegalovirus exposure and HLA in healthy donors. Profiling relied on immunoSEQ multiplex PCR, and the TCRdb table lists in-frame clones only, not all of them. The sample carries over 75,000 clones, approximately 89% recorded once. The specimen was PBMCs. Receptor source: a man aged 25-45 years in good health and CMV-seropositive. Both conserved end residues are trimmed from each CDR3. A D gene is named only where the DNA matches it firmly. Some rows have no size entry. The others give once, few or many, or a class for an expanded clone.

TRBV9,.,few,ASSVWETGELF
TRBV5-1,.,.,ASSLGYDTDTQY
TRBV28,.,.,ASRLRSNYGYT
TRBV19,.,.,ASSPDSPYGYT
TRBV9,.,once,ASSQQSSGANVLT
TRBV29-1,.,.,SVAGVNQPQH
TRBV11-3,.,.,ASSFSSERNEQF
TRBV30,TRBD1,.,AWSVGQGYEQY
TRBV7-7,TRBD1,.,ASGLGTGHTDTQY
TRBV18,TRBD1,.,ASSPDRGVPYNEQF
TRBV27,TRBD2,.,ASSPRAWTSGSDEDTQY
TRBV19,.,.,ASSPQGTDTQY
TRBV19,.,.,ASTDRQTASNQPQH
TRBV10-3,.,.,AISAARVTGELF
TRBV5-1,.,.,ASSLQPGPTNEKLF
TRBV10-3,TRBD1,.,AIRGQGDYGYT
TRBV6-1,TRBD1,.,ASSGGQGGEKLF
TRBV6-1,TRBD1,.,ASSRDRNNQPQH
TRBV9,.,.,ASSVDGSTDTQY
TRBV28,.,.,ASSITRVSSYEQY
TRBV11-2,.,.,ASSYLRPGHLSYEQY
TRBV29-1,.,.,SARDTKSSGANVLT
TRBV9,.,once,ASSVAGSGNTIY
TRBV4-1,.,.,ASSQPVRENEQF
TRBV27,.,.,ASSTRAYEQF
TRBV4-2,.,.,ASSQVESEAF
TRBV11-2,.,.,ASSPGVGTRYEQY
TRBV28,TRBD2,.,ASSLNGLAGGDEQF
TRBV4-1,TRBD2,once,ASSQARSSGEQF
TRBV14,TRBD1,.,ASSRQGQHEKLF
TRBV27,TRBD2,.,ASSPLAGAVLTGELF
TRBV27,.,.,ASSSSTGWGSSEAF
TRBV4-1,.,.,ASSQSAGAGNEQF
TRBV28,TRBD2,.,ASTGGTPYSQY
TRBV19,.,.,ASSTGGELF
TRBV27,.,.,ASSFKSYYNEQF
TRBV5-1,TRBD1,.,ASSGTGPQETQY
TRBV7-9,.,.,ASSPRGTEAF
TRBV6-5,.,.,ASSYSGRPQETQY
TRBV7-9,TRBD2,.,ASSSLADQETQY
TRBV7-9,TRBD2,.,SSGRAGERTGELF
TRBV7-3,TRBD2,.,ASSSQAGAGDTQY
TRBV28,.,once,ASSFGFSGIQY
TRBV5-1,TRBD2,.,ASSLVSSGQETQY
TRBV6-1,TRBD1,few,ASSEPARGLIQPQH
TRBV6-1,TRBD2,few,ASSDAGANSYEQY
TRBV19,.,once,ASSMRDTDTQY
TRBV11-2,.,.,ASSSYTGDRELF
TRBV28,.,once,ASSDSGAADTQY
TRBV28,TRBD1,.,ASSSDRGREKLF
TRBV27,TRBD1,.,ASSSTGVKAF
TRBV5-4,.,.,ASSRAGGSSYEQY
TRBV5-1,TRBD2,.,ASSLASSGRVTDTQY
TRBV5-1,TRBD2,.,ASREGLAGRGTQY
TRBV30,TRBD2,.,AWSSGTSGNNEQF
TRBV5-1,TRBD1,.,ASSRQGTYQETQY
TRBV27,.,.,ASSLNGGSYEQY
TRBV13,.,.,ASSLVGGNTEAF